This T cell receptor (beta chain) was profiled in a study of blood T cells in healthy people across ages. Study-wide results and caveats: Diversity of TCR beta per million T cells declined in a roughly linear way with age. A strong correlation between TCR beta diversity and naive T cell percentage was seen. Estimates drawn from one million T cells were deemed to understate diversity.

Through a sample-barcoded 5' primer and a J-beta primer mix, a second PCR was run for roughly 7 to 11 cycles. Individual samples furnished no less than 2.5 million CDR3-containing paired-end reads apiece. TCRdb re-analysed the 5' RACE reads in MiXCR, keeping a single row per CDR3 protein. Of roughly 800,000 distinct CDR3 sequences detected, about 55% appear once; the ten largest clones hold approximately 40%. To note about this clonotype: Its target is unknown.

The CDR3 runs to 14 residues. Trimming stripped 10 bases from V and 7 bases from J, with 20 bases between. The germline V gene encodes CDR1 SGHTA and CDR2 FQGNSA. The clonotype comes from an elderly man in good health. J is TRBJ2-1 and V is TRBV7-2; possible D gene TRBD1, 6 bases. Sequencing input: blood. The CDR3 loop is CATSEVGGWNEQFF. The CDR3 region has the DNA TGTGCCACCTCGGAGGTAGGGGGATGGAATGAGCAGTTCTTC.